This T cell receptor beta chain originates from a study of a mutant IDH1 vaccine in newly diagnosed glioma. In regard to this clone: Its target is unknown.

CDR3 length: 15 amino acids. Germline V gives CDR1 MNHNS, CDR2 SASEGT. With V trimmed by 5 bases and J by 0 bases, 6 bases remained unmatched. Regarding time point: week 5, during vaccination. Doses comprised 300 ug of mutant IDH1 20-mer peptide each, plus topical imiquimod. The repertoire was sequenced with immunoSEQ multiplex PCR; TCRdb's copy has only in-frame clones and lacks some. This table has 50,000 to 70,000 clones, roughly 82% appearing once. The material was PBMCs, obtained from a glioma patient whose treatment included an IDH1 peptide vaccine. This receptor was identified in a woman between 18 and 30 years old with glioma. Some clones in this sample may be carry-over from other donors' samples. This rearrangement joins TRBV6-1 to TRBJ1-2; 7 nucleotides agree with TRBD1. The CDR3: CASSLDRVANYGYTF. CDR3 bases: TGTGCCAGCAGTCTAGACAGGGTAGCTAACTATGGCTACACCTTC.